These 16 T cell receptor beta chains came from one sample sequenced in a study of shared T cell receptors in the human thymus. The protocol was immunoSEQ multiplex PCR, while the TCRdb copy is restricted to in-frame clones and leaves out a portion. In the table there are approximately 580,000 clones, about four fifths of which are singletons. The data were also submitted as part of a second study, on human thymus T cells.

Source material: thymocytes. The receptors were sampled from a boy in the first two years of life with a congenital heart defect.

The rearrangement links TRBV9 to TRBJ1-2, with no clear D. Germline-derived CDR1 and CDR2 are SGDLS and YYNGEE. V lost 6 bases, J lost 2 bases, and 11 bases lay in between. The CDR3 consists of 13 residues. The CDR3, as DNA: TGTGCCAGCACCGGTTGGGCCAACTATGGCTACACCTTC. This translates into CASTGWANYGYTF.

This chain uses TRBV15 with TRBJ2-1; D may be TRBD2 (6 bases). The CDR3 totals 17 residues. V was pared by 1 base and J by 0 bases, with 13 bases between. The germline V gene encodes CDR1 LNHNV and CDR2 YYDKDF (reference sequence). The CDR3: CATSRGGRTSSYNEQFF. CDR3 bases: TGTGCCACCAGCAGAGGAGGGAGGACCAGCTCCTACAATGAGCAGTTCTTC.

This CDR3 is CASSLSRGPSNQPQHF. CDR3 DNA: TGTGCCAGCAGTTTATCGCGGGGGCCTAGCAATCAGCCCCAGCATTTT. This chain connects TRBV28 to TRBJ1-5; TRBD1 is a possible D gene (6 bases). CDR1 is MDHEN, CDR2 SYDVKM, per germline. The CDR3 is made up of 16 amino acids. V was shortened by 1 base and J by 0 bases, with 10 bases between the two germline ends.

V gene TRBV30 combines with J gene TRBJ2-5, with 7 nucleotides matching TRBD2. Germline CDR1 reads GTSNPN; CDR2 reads SVGIG (reference sequence). The CDR3 sequence is 14 residues long. With 2 bases clipped from V and 9 bases from J, the junction kept 12 bases outside the gene matches. The CDR3 loop reads CAWSPPAGLGAQYF. The CDR3 nucleotides are TGTGCCTGGAGTCCTCCAGCGGGATTGGGGGCCCAGTACTTC.

The chain couples TRBV6-5 to TRBJ2-7; possible D gene TRBD2, 7 bases. Germline assignment: CDR1 MNHEY and CDR2 SVGAGI. Trimming cost V 7 bases and J 4 bases, with 20 bases left between them. The CDR3 is 15 residues long. CDR3 DNA: TGTGCCAGCACCCAGGGGCTAGCGGACATGTACGAGCAGTACTTC. This encodes CASTQGLADMYEQYF.

Notes on this clone: Other DNA sequences within the sample encode an identical CDR3. This chain connects TRBV4-2 to TRBJ2-1, with 8 nucleotides matching TRBD2. V lost 3 bases to trimming and J lost 4 bases; unmatched junction nucleotides: 11. The CDR3 runs to 17 residues. Germline values: CDR1 LGHNA, CDR2 YNFKEQ. The DNA for the CDR3 is TGTGCCAGCAGCCACCCTAAGACTAGCGTGTTGTACAATGAGCAGTTCTTC. Amino acid sequence: CASSHPKTSVLYNEQFF.

The rearrangement uses TRBV7-2 and TRBJ2-5; TRBD2 matches at 9 bases. The V segment lost 0 bases and the J segment 4 bases; nucleotides outside the gene matches: 9. This CDR3 comprises 17 residues. Germline CDR1 is SGHTA and CDR2 is FQGNSA. The CDR3 coding sequence is TGTGCCAGCAGCTTAGCGGGGCGGGAGGGGGTGAGAGAGACCCAGTACTTC. Amino acid sequence: CASSLAGREGVRETQYF.

The gene calls are TRBV6-1 and TRBJ1-1, with D possibly matching TRBD1 (5 bases). The CDR3 contains 14 residues. Trimming shortened V by 6 bases and J by 1 base, and 12 bases separated the two germline ends. Germline loops: CDR1 MNHNS, CDR2 SASEGT. CDR3 bases: TGTGCCAGCAGGTTAGGGGCAAAGAACACTGAAGCTTTCTTT. It translates to CASRLGAKNTEAFF.

This rearrangement joins TRBV5-1 to TRBJ2-1; possibly TRBD2 for D (6 bases). The V gene lost 4 bases and the J gene lost 4 bases, with 21 bases spanning the gap. Germline V gene data show CDR1 as SGHRS and CDR2 as YFSETQ. The CDR3 runs to 17 residues. The CDR3 DNA sequence: TGCGCCAGCAGCCTCATTGGGAGCGGGCCACTTTACAATGAGCAGTTCTTC. Translating it yields CASSLIGSGPLYNEQFF.

The V and J genes are TRBV5-8 and TRBJ2-7, with TRBD2 identical over 13 bases. Germline V gene lookup returns CDR1 SGHTS and CDR2 YDEGEE. This CDR3 contains 15 residues. With 3 bases clipped from V and 3 bases from J, the junction kept 3 bases outside the gene matches. CDR3 region: CASSSRLAGGYEQYF. In nucleotides, the CDR3 is TGTGCCAGCAGCTCCCGACTAGCGGGAGGCTACGAGCAGTACTTC. Using reference TRBV5-8 and TRBJ2-7 for the parts outside the CDR3, the full variable domain is EAGVTQSPTHLIKTRGQQATLRCSPISGHTSVYWYQQALGLGLQFLLWYDEGEERNRGNFPPRFSGRQFPNYSSELNVNALELEDSALYLCASSSRLAGGYEQYFGPGTRLTVT.

This rearrangement joins TRBV30 to TRBJ1-2; 9 bases fit TRBD1. CDR1 and CDR2 (germline): GTSNPN, SVGIG (reference sequence). The CDR3 extends over 15 amino acids. Losses at the gene ends were 0 bases for V and 3 bases for J; bases not matched to a gene: 5. The CDR3 DNA reads TGTGCCTGGAGTGTCGACAGGGGGACGGACTATGGCTACACCTTC. As protein: CAWSVDRGTDYGYTF.

The chain uses TRBV27 and TRBJ2-3; 12 nucleotides match TRBD2. The CDR3 length is 17 residues. From germline, CDR1 is MNHEY and CDR2 SMNVEV (reference sequence). Trimming cost V 4 bases and J 4 bases; bases outside gene matches: 9. This chain's CDR3 is CASSSSGRAIQPDTQYF. The CDR3 bases are TGTGCCAGCAGTTCTAGCGGGAGGGCAATTCAGCCAGATACGCAGTATTTT.

This clone came up once. The genes are TRBV6-1 and TRBJ1-3, with D perhaps TRBD1 (6 bases). V gave up 8 bases and J gave up 0 bases, with 11 bases separating them. Germline-derived CDR1 and CDR2 are MNHNS and SASEGT. The CDR3 runs to 14 residues. The CDR3 loop is CASLNRASGNTIYF. The CDR3 region has the DNA TGTGCCAGCCTAAACAGGGCCTCTGGAAACACCATATATTTT.

This clone was seen only once. The chain is built from TRBV6-1 and TRBJ2-1; tentatively, D is TRBD2 (6 bases). Trimming took off 10 bases at V and 12 bases at J, with 16 bases between the two ends. The CDR3 sequence is 11 residues long. Germline CDR1 is MNHNS and CDR2 is SASEGT. CDR3 coding DNA: TGTGCCACTTTGGGAGGTCGGGTGCAGTTCTTC. Amino acids: CATLGGRVQFF.

The rearrangement joins TRBV19 to TRBJ1-4, with TRBD1 matching 11 bases. Germline V lookup: CDR1 LNHDA, CDR2 SQIVND (reference sequence). The CDR3 is 17 residues long. J gave up 0 bases and V 3 bases, and 3 bases lay outside the gene matches. CDR3: CASSIWTGGATNEKLFF. The CDR3 bases are TGTGCCAGTAGTATCTGGACAGGGGGCGCAACTAATGAAAAACTGTTTTTT.

The V gene is TRBV20-1, the J gene TRBJ2-5, with D perhaps matching TRBD1 (6 bases). There are 11 residues in the CDR3. Trimming removed 5 bases at V and 2 bases at J, with 6 bases between. Per the germline V gene, CDR1 is DFQATT and CDR2 is SNEGSKA (reference sequence). CDR3 loop: CSAGTQETQYF. Written as DNA, the CDR3 is TGCAGTGCTGGGACACAAGAGACCCAGTACTTC.